These 13 T cell receptor beta chains originate from one sample sequenced in a study of T cell responses to AZD1222 COVID-19 vaccine. Produced via immunoSEQ multiplex PCR; TCRdb's table is partial and in-frame only. Of about 150,000 clones in the sample, around 91% were seen once. This material consisted of peripheral blood, taken on day 0 of AZD1222 vaccination. These receptors came from an adult in good health.

This clone was counted once. V is TRBV19 and J is TRBJ1-1, with D possibly TRBD1 on 5 matching bases. V was clipped by 8 bases and J by 3 bases, with 19 bases between them. Germline-derived CDR1 and CDR2 are LNHDA and SQIVND (reference sequence). This CDR3 region has 15 residues. CDR3 in amino acids: CASQPPDSRYTEAFF. The CDR3 region has the DNA TGTGCCAGTCAACCCCCCGACAGTAGATACACTGAAGCTTTCTTT. Full variable domain (missing parts from reference TRBV19 and TRBJ1-1): DGGITQSPKYLFRKEGQNVTLSCEQNLNHDAMYWYRQDPGQGLRLIYYSQIVNDFQKGDIAEGYSVSREKKESFPLTVTSAQKNPTAFYLCASQPPDSRYTEAFFGQGTRLTVV.

The V call is TRBV28, the J call TRBJ2-7, with unresolved D. The germline V gene has CDR1 MDHEN and CDR2 SYDVKM. The V and J ends lost 0 bases and 6 bases respectively, with 18 bases between them. The CDR3 spans 16 residues. The CDR3 loop reads CASSLWARTSPLEQYF. The DNA of the CDR3 is TGTGCCAGCAGTTTATGGGCCAGGACCTCCCCTCTCGAGCAGTACTTC.

V usage is TRBV30 and J usage is TRBJ2-2, with TRBD2 matching over 7 bases. V lost 1 base, J lost 3 bases, and 11 bases stayed unmatched. CDR1 is GTSNPN, CDR2 SVGIG, per germline (reference sequence). This CDR3 has 17 amino acids. CDR3 sequence: CAWSEKVAGPYTGELFF. The CDR3 bases are TGTGCCTGGAGTGAAAAGGTAGCGGGTCCTTACACCGGGGAGCTGTTTTTT.

This rearrangement joins TRBV30 to TRBJ1-1, with D uncertain. V lost 0 bases and J lost 5, with 10 bases in between. Germline V gene lookup returns CDR1 GTSNPN and CDR2 SVGIG (reference sequence). The CDR3 contains 13 residues. CDR3 nucleotide sequence: TGTGCCTGGAGTGTATCTTTTCGGACTGAAGCTTTCTTT. This sequence encodes CAWSVSFRTEAFF. Drawing the rest from reference TRBV30 and TRBJ1-1, the complete variable domain is SQTIHQWPATLVQPVGSPLSLECTVEGTSNPNLYWYRQAAGRGLQLLFYSVGIGQISSEVPQNLSASRPQDRQFILSSKKLLLSDSGFYLCAWSVSFRTEAFFGQGTRLTVV.

This chain connects TRBV12-3 or TRBV12-4 to TRBJ1-5; no firm D call. The V end lost 7 bases, the J end lost 7 bases, and 11 bases lay between the germline ends. The CDR3 runs 12 residues. In DNA form, the CDR3 reads TGTGCCAGCACCCTTGGGGTCCAGCCCCAGCATTTT. Its translation: CASTLGVQPQHF.

The chain uses TRBV30 and TRBJ2-7; D unclear. From germline, CDR1 is GTSNPN and CDR2 SVGIG (reference sequence). The CDR3 length is 12 residues. The V and J ends lost 3 bases and 2 bases respectively, with 8 bases between them. The CDR3 region is CAWSQGPYEQYF. The CDR3 region has the DNA TGTGCCTGGAGCCAAGGGCCCTACGAGCAGTACTTC.

V and J are TRBV5-6 and TRBJ2-2; no clear D. The length of the CDR3 is 14 residues. CDR1 and CDR2 from the germline V gene are SGHDT and YYEEEE. V gave up 0 bases and J gave up 4 bases, with 7 bases separating them. CDR3 nucleotides: TGTGCCAGCAGCTTGGAGGCGAGCACCGGGGAGCTGTTTTTT. Protein product: CASSLEASTGELFF.

This clone was recorded a few times. The V call is TRBV28, the J call TRBJ1-2; 8 bases are a match to TRBD1. This CDR3 region has 16 residues. Germline V CDR1 and CDR2: MDHEN, SYDVKM. After removal of 3 bases from V and 4 bases from J, the junction contained 10 bases not matched to a gene. The CDR3 is CASSFVRATGVYGYTF. CDR3 in DNA: TGTGCCAGCAGTTTTGTTCGGGCGACAGGGGTCTATGGCTACACCTTC.

The chain carries TRBV5-6 and TRBJ2-7, with D maybe TRBD2 (6 bases). Germline values: CDR1 SGHDT, CDR2 YYEEEE. The CDR3 contains 13 residues. V dropped 2 bases and J dropped 5 bases, with 11 bases sitting between them. CDR3: CASSFKEGHEQYF. CDR3 coding DNA: TGTGCCAGCAGCTTTAAGGAGGGTCACGAGCAGTACTTC.

The V gene is TRBV21-1, the J gene TRBJ2-5; the tabulated D call, TRBD1, remains unverified against the DNA. TRBV21-1 is given as a pseudogene. The CDR3 contains 16 residues. CDR3 nucleotide sequence: TGTGCCAGCAGCAATAGGGTTACAGGGGCACAAGAGACCCAGTACTTC. This codes for CASSNRVTGAQETQYF.

V is TRBV28 and J is TRBJ2-7, with D hard to call. Germline V lookup: CDR1 MDHEN, CDR2 SYDVKM. The CDR3 is made up of 15 amino acids. V was pared by 2 bases and J by 6 bases, with 17 bases between. Here the CDR3 DNA reads TGTGCCAGCAGTTTAGCGCGGAGCCTTCAGAGCGAGCAGTACTTC. Its translation: CASSLARSLQSEQYF.

This sequence joins TRBV3-1 (or the pseudogene TRBV3-2) and TRBJ1-1, with D perhaps matching TRBD1 (6 bases). Germline V lookup: CDR1 LGHDT, CDR2 YNNKEL (reference sequence). V lost 4 bases to trimming and J lost 6 bases, with 18 bases between them. This CDR3 is 15 amino acids long. CDR3 sequence reads: CASSPPSTGIPEAFF. In DNA, the CDR3 is TGTGCCAGCAGCCCCCCCTCCACAGGGATCCCTGAAGCTTTCTTT.

The J gene is TRBJ1-1, the V gene TRBV5-6; 9 nucleotides match TRBD1. The CDR3 spans 15 residues. The V and J ends lost 2 bases and 5 bases, in that order; junction bases with no gene match: 7. In germline, CDR1 is SGHDT, CDR2 YYEEEE. CDR3 bases: TGTGCCAGCAGCTTCCGGGACAGGGTAGGAACTGAAGCTTTCTTT. Translation: CASSFRDRVGTEAFF.